This passage covers 13 T cell receptor beta chains from one sample sequenced in a study of response to subunit inactivated influenza vaccine. One entry per CDR3 protein, called by TCRdb with MiXCR from the RT-PCR reads. The sample holds 700,000 to 800,000 distinct CDR3 sequences, approximately 17% seen once. The specimen comprised PBMCs from blood, sampled 5 days after vaccination. All receptors derive from a man in his fifties who received an inactivated influenza vaccine.

The chain links TRBV20-1 to TRBJ2-7, with TRBD1 matching 8 bases. Germline V gene sequence: CDR1 DFQATT, CDR2 SNEGSKA (reference sequence). V was pared by 2 bases and J by 3 bases, with 9 bases of the junction left unmatched. CDR3 length equals 15 residues. The CDR3 nucleotides are TGCAGTGCTAGAAGTACAGGGGGATCAATCTACGAGCAGTACTTC. Translation: CSARSTGGSIYEQYF.

J is TRBJ1-5 and V is TRBV20-1; 7 nucleotides align to TRBD1. This CDR3 spans 14 amino acids. Germline-derived CDR1 and CDR2 are DFQATT and SNEGSKA (reference sequence). V gave up 6 bases and J gave up 0 bases; unmatched junction bases: 5. The CDR3: CSALQGDSNQPQHF. CDR3 bases: TGCAGTGCCCTCCAGGGGGATAGCAATCAGCCCCAGCATTTT.

In its sample, this clonotype was seen a few times. J is TRBJ2-5 and V is TRBV24-1, with unresolved D. The CDR3 totals 15 residues. V gave up 2 bases and J gave up 4 bases, with 13 bases separating them. Germline assignment: CDR1 KGHDR and CDR2 SFDVKD. The chain's CDR3 is CATSDYRASSETQYF. The CDR3 coding sequence is TGTGCCACCAGTGATTACCGAGCCTCCTCAGAGACCCAGTACTTC.

This clonotype was observed many times. This rearrangement joins TRBV12-3 or TRBV12-4 to TRBJ2-7; 12 bases are a match to TRBD1. The CDR3 contains 14 residues. J was trimmed by 12 bases and V by 6 bases; bases with no gene match: 12. CDR3 residues: CASSPGTGGSPLYF. The CDR3 DNA reads TGTGCCAGCAGCCCCGGGACAGGGGGCTCGCCACTGTACTTC.

J is TRBJ2-3 and V is TRBV20-1, with TRBD2 as a possible D gene (6 bases). The CDR3 extends over 18 amino acids. V was cut by 0 bases and J by 0 bases, with 19 bases left in between. Germline lookup yields CDR1 DFQATT and CDR2 SNEGSKA (reference sequence). The DNA for the CDR3 is TGCAGTGCTAGAGATGGCAAACGGCGGGGCTTCAGCACAGATACGCAGTATTTT. Translation: CSARDGKRRGFSTDTQYF.

This clonotype has just a few counts. The genes are TRBV12-3 or TRBV12-4 and TRBJ2-1, with 9 bases that match TRBD2. The CDR3 spans 17 residues. The ends lost 3 bases at V and 0 bases at J; junction bases unmatched: 6. The DNA of the CDR3 is TGTGCCAGCAGTTTTATGTCTAGCGGGGCCTCCTACAATGAGCAGTTCTTC. It yields the protein CASSFMSSGASYNEQFF.

This clonotype was detected only a few times. The chain joins TRBV5-8 to TRBJ2-3; D gene uncertain. Per germline, CDR1 SGHTS and CDR2 YDEGEE. The CDR3 is 13 amino acids. V was trimmed by 0 bases and J by 2 bases, leaving 4 bases between them. For the CDR3, the DNA is TGTGCCAGCAGCTTGGACCTCACAGATACGCAGTATTTT. As protein: CASSLDLTDTQYF. Full variable domain (rest looked up from reference TRBV5-8 and TRBJ2-3): EAGVTQSPTHLIKTRGQQATLRCSPISGHTSVYWYQQALGLGLQFLLWYDEGEERNRGNFPPRFSGRQFPNYSSELNVNALELEDSALYLCASSLDLTDTQYFGPGTRLTVL.

The chain is built from TRBV5-5 and TRBJ1-2; 7 bases agree with TRBD1. After removal of 4 bases from V and 4 bases from J, the junction contained 10 bases not matched to a gene. The length of the CDR3 is 15 residues. Germline V gene data show CDR1 as SGHKS and CDR2 as YYEKEE (reference sequence). The DNA for the CDR3 is TGTGCCAGCAGCAACCATCCCCGGGACAGCTATGGCTACACCTTC. Protein sequence: CASSNHPRDSYGYTF.

This clonotype has only one observation. One end of the junction does not line up with germline, which may come from a read error. The rearrangement links TRBV20-1 to TRBJ2-2; D is undetermined. The CDR3 runs to 16 residues. CDR1 and CDR2 (germline): DFQATT, SNEGSKA (reference sequence). Written as DNA, the CDR3 is TGCTGTGCCCTGTTGAACGCCGGATCGAACACCGGGGAGCTGTTTTTT. Its translation is CCALLNAGSNTGELFF.

The rearrangement uses TRBV2 and TRBJ2-7; D is unclear. CDR1 and CDR2 from the germline V gene are SNHLY and FYNNEI. Trimming stripped 5 bases from V and 4 bases from J, with 15 bases between. The CDR3 is 14 amino acids. The CDR3 spells CASSTLQALYEQYF. DNA of the CDR3: TGTGCCAGCAGTACCTTGCAGGCCCTATACGAGCAGTACTTC.

This clonotype showed up just a few times. In nucleotides, the CDR3 is TGTGCCAGCAGTCTTACAGGGGGATGGAACACTGAAGCTTTCTTT. Its protein product is CASSLTGGWNTEAFF. The chain couples TRBV6-1 to TRBJ1-1, with 8 bases that match TRBD1. CDR1 is MNHNS, CDR2 SASEGT, per germline. Germline trimming cut 5 bases from V and 1 base from J; bases unmatched to any gene: 6. The CDR3 is 15 amino acids.

This clonotype was seen only a few times. The rearrangement joins TRBV6-1 to TRBJ2-1; no reliable D call. This CDR3 has 13 residues. Per germline, CDR1 MNHNS and CDR2 SASEGT. Trimming left V 8 bases short and J 2 bases short, with 10 bases between. For the CDR3, the DNA is TGTGCCAGCGGGCCGGAAACCTACAATGAGCAGTTCTTC. It yields the protein CASGPETYNEQFF.

The rearrangement uses TRBV11-1 and TRBJ2-2; TRBD1 might be the D (6 bases). This CDR3 is 16 amino acids long. The V gene's germline CDR1 is SGHAT and CDR2 FQDESV (reference sequence). Trimming pared 5 bases from V and 7 bases from J, leaving 20 bases between. The CDR3 protein is CASSALLGQTYGELFF. The CDR3 DNA follows: TGTGCCAGCAGCGCCCTCCTCGGACAGACGTACGGGGAGCTGTTTTTT. Full variable domain (remainder filled in from reference TRBV11-1 and TRBJ2-2): EAEVAQSPRYKITEKSQAVAFWCDPISGHATLYWYRQILGQGPELLVQFQDESVVDDSQLPKDRFSAERLKGVDSTLKIQPAELGDSAMYLCASSALLGQTYGELFFGEGSRLTVL.